The 28 T cell receptor beta chains given below trace back to one sample, sequenced in a study of monozygotic twins with inflammatory bowel disease. TCRdb reprocessed the 5' RACE reads, with one entry per CDR3 protein and no DNA. The sample totals hundreds of thousands of distinct CDR3 sequences. The sequenced sample consisted of blood. The receptor source for this set is a human donor with ulcerative colitis or Crohn's disease, or a healthy co-twin of an affected twin (not recorded which).

The chain has TRBV5-1 and TRBJ1-5; absent DNA, TCRdb's TRBD1 call cannot be checked. There are 14 residues in the CDR3. From germline, CDR1 is SGHRS and CDR2 YFSETQ. Here the CDR3 reads CASSATGNPGPQHF.

V gene TRBV5-1 combines with J gene TRBJ1-1; TCRdb's D call, TRBD1, is unchecked because there is no DNA. The CDR3 contains 16 residues. Looked up from germline, CDR1 is SGHRS and CDR2 is YFSETQ. The CDR3 spells CASSLGHSTGDTEAFF.

The CDR3 sequence is CASKTTTADQETQYF. J is TRBJ2-5 and V is TRBV28. This CDR3 contains 15 residues. Germline assignment: CDR1 MDHEN and CDR2 SYDVKM.

The chain carries TRBV5-1 and TRBJ1-1; there is no DNA to check the TCRdb D call of TRBD1. The CDR3 sequence is 15 residues long. CDR1 SGHRS and CDR2 YFSETQ come from the germline V gene. CDR3 sequence: CASSLTTGTNTEAFF. The full variable domain, rest sourced from reference TRBV5-1 and TRBJ1-1, is KAGVTQTPRYLIKTRGQQVTLSCSPISGHRSVSWYQQTPGQGLQFLFEYFSETQRNKGNFPGRFSGRQFSNSRSEMNVSTLELGDSALYLCASSLTTGTNTEAFFGQGTRLTVV.

This chain connects TRBV14 to TRBJ2-2; the TCRdb D gene call, TRBD1, has no DNA to confirm it. This CDR3 spans 15 amino acids. The germline gives CDR1 SGHDN, CDR2 FVKESK. The CDR3 is CASSPGPPSTGELFF.

V gene TRBV7-9 combines with J gene TRBJ1-4; TCRdb outputs TRBD1, but without DNA this stays unchecked. The CDR3 runs to 16 residues. The V gene's germline CDR1 is SEHNR and CDR2 FQNEAQ (reference sequence). The chain's CDR3 is CASSFGGARTNEKLFF.

The chain combines TRBV11-2 with TRBJ2-3; checking the TCRdb D call of TRBD1 is not possible without DNA. Germline lookup yields CDR1 SGHAT and CDR2 FQNNGV. The CDR3 has 18 residues. The CDR3 loop is CASSFLTGSLSRTDTQYF. Complete variable domain (other parts from reference TRBV11-2 and TRBJ2-3): EAGVAQSPRYKIIEKRQSVAFWCNPISGHATLYWYQQILGQGPKLLIQFQNNGVVDDSQLPKDRFSAERLKGVDSTLKIQPAKLEDSAVYLCASSFLTGSLSRTDTQYFGPGTRLTVL.

This chain connects TRBV10-3 to TRBJ2-7. Germline V gene sequence: CDR1 ENHRY, CDR2 SYGVKD. CDR3 size: 14 residues. The CDR3 loop reads CAISESGGLYEQYF.

The chain recombines TRBV6-5 with TRBJ2-3; TCRdb's D call, TRBD1, is unchecked because there is no DNA. CDR1 and CDR2 (germline): MNHEY, SVGAGI. The CDR3 has 15 amino acids. The CDR3 sequence: CASSYGALSTDTQYF.

CDR3 amino acids: CASSVFLQETQYF. This chain uses TRBV2 with TRBJ2-5. CDR1 and CDR2 from the germline V gene are SNHLY and FYNNEI. The CDR3 runs to 13 residues.

The rearrangement joins TRBV28 to TRBJ2-7; TCRdb outputs TRBD1, but without DNA this stays unchecked. Germline V gene sequence: CDR1 MDHEN, CDR2 SYDVKM. The CDR3 is 13 residues long. The CDR3 here is CASRLSGGTEQYF. Using reference TRBV28 and TRBJ2-7 for the parts outside the CDR3, the full variable domain is DVKVTQSSRYLVKRTGEKVFLECVQDMDHENMFWYRQDPGLGLRLIYFSYDVKMKEKGDIPEGYSVSREKKERFSLILESASTNQTSMYLCASRLSGGTEQYFGPGTRLTVT.

The V gene is TRBV23-1, the J gene TRBJ2-3; checking the TCRdb D call of TRBD1 is not possible without DNA. TRBV23-1 falls under the ORF class, with uncertain function. CDR3 length: 16 residues. The CDR3: CASSLNRQGQTDTQYF.

The chain employs TRBV15 and TRBJ2-7; the D gene TCRdb calls, TRBD1, cannot be checked with no DNA. The CDR3 spans 15 residues. Germline V lookup: CDR1 LNHNV, CDR2 YYDKDF (reference sequence). The CDR3 region is CATSRDRQGADEQYF.

The chain links TRBV20-1 to TRBJ1-2; TCRdb designates TRBD1, a call that cannot be tested without DNA. The CDR3 loop spans 13 amino acids. The V gene's germline CDR1 is DFQATT and CDR2 SNEGSKA (reference sequence). CDR3 sequence reads: CSATMSEGYGYTF.

The CDR3 reads CASSYRTPGSNQPQHF. The chain recombines TRBV6-5 with TRBJ1-5; lacking DNA, the TRBD1 call made by TCRdb goes unchecked. The CDR3 spans 16 residues. CDR1 is MNHEY and CDR2 is SVGAGI in the germline V gene.

V is TRBV19 and J is TRBJ2-2; the D call of TRBD1 rests on TCRdb alone, since no DNA is present to check it. CDR1 is LNHDA and CDR2 is SQIVND in the germline V gene (reference sequence). This CDR3 is 16 amino acids long. The CDR3 region is CASRARRQGVTGELFF.

The chain combines TRBV18 with TRBJ1-2; the TCRdb call, TRBD1, lacks DNA for checking. CDR1 is KGHSH and CDR2 is LQKENI in the germline V gene. The CDR3 length is 15 residues. The CDR3: CASSPPGQGPYGYTF.

This chain links TRBV5-1 with TRBJ1-1; the D gene TCRdb calls, TRBD1, cannot be checked with no DNA. CDR3 size: 14 residues. Germline V CDR1 and CDR2: SGHRS, YFSETQ. The CDR3 loop is CASSPQGEGTEAFF.

This chain joins TRBV7-2 and TRBJ2-1. The CDR3 is 15 residues long. Germline CDR1 SGHTA, CDR2 FQGNSA. Here the CDR3 reads CASSTNYPPHNEQFF.

The rearrangement links TRBV4-2 to TRBJ1-4; lacking DNA, the TRBD1 call made by TCRdb goes unchecked. This CDR3 has 18 amino acids. Germline V gives CDR1 LGHNA, CDR2 YNFKEQ. CDR3 region: CASSQEGTGYATNEKLFF.

CDR3 sequence reads: CASSPPGDRHNEQFF. The chain recombines TRBV4-2 with TRBJ2-1; TCRdb returns TRBD1, unconfirmable since there is no DNA. The CDR3 covers 15 residues. CDR1 is LGHNA, CDR2 YNFKEQ, per germline.

The chain uses TRBV24-1 and TRBJ2-1. The CDR3 covers 11 residues. In germline, CDR1 is KGHDR, CDR2 SFDVKD. The CDR3: CATQYMNEQFF.

The V call is TRBV5-6, the J call TRBJ2-3; TCRdb names TRBD2, which stays unverified in the absence of DNA. This CDR3 has 12 amino acids. CDR1 and CDR2 from the germline V gene are SGHDT and YYEEEE. Here the CDR3 reads CASSSRDFTQYF.

The chain recombines TRBV6-5 with TRBJ1-1; TCRdb's D call of TRBD1 is untestable without DNA. This CDR3 comprises 15 residues. CDR1 is MNHEY and CDR2 is SVGAGI in the germline V gene. This CDR3 reads CASSSRQVSSTEAFF.

The genes are TRBV9 and TRBJ2-3; there is no DNA to check the TCRdb D call of TRBD1. Germline V CDR1 and CDR2: SGDLS, YYNGEE. This CDR3 region has 17 residues. CDR3 sequence: CASSVVLGQGGTDTQYF.

The chain joins TRBV12-3 or TRBV12-4 to TRBJ2-7. The CDR3 is 13 amino acids. The CDR3 sequence: CASSFLRGYEQYF.

The rearrangement links TRBV7-2 to TRBJ2-5. CDR3 length: 13 residues. Germline CDR1 is SGHTA and CDR2 is FQGNSA. The CDR3 spells CASSMDQGETQYF. Full variable domain (missing parts from reference TRBV7-2 and TRBJ2-5): GAGVSQSPSNKVTEKGKDVELRCDPISGHTALYWYRQSLGQGLEFLIYFQGNSAPDKSGLPSDRFSAERTGGSVSTLTIQRTQQEDSAVYLCASSMDQGETQYFGPGTRLLVL.

J is TRBJ1-2 and V is TRBV30. CDR1 GTSNPN and CDR2 SVGIG come from the germline V gene (reference sequence). The CDR3 is 14 residues long. CDR3: CAWSGQLANYGYTF.